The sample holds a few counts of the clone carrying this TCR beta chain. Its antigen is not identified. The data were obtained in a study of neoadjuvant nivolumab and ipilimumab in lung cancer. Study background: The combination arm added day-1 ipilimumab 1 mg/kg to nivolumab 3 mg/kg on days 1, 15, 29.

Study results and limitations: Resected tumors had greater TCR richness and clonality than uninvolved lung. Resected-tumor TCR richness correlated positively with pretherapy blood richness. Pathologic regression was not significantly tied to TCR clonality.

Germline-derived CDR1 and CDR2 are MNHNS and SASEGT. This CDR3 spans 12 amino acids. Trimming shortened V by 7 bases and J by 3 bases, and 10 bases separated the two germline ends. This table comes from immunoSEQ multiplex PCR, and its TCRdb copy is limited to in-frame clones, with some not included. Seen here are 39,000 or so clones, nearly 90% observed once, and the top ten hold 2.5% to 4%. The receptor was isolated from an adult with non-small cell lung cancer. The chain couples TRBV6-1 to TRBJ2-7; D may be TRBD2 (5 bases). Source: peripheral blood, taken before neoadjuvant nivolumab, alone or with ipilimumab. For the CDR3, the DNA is TGTGCCAGCACCCAACGGGGCTACGAGCAGTACTTC. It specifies CASTQRGYEQYF.